This T cell receptor (beta chain) was captured by sequencing in a study of shared clonotypes between healthy human individuals. Study at large: Two women and three men aged 18 to 49 served as donors. General study results and limits: Sequencing of the sorted subsets was shown by rarefaction to be incomplete despite large depth.

With regard to this clone: Its antigen is not identified.

Using immunoSEQ multiplex PCR, the repertoire was profiled, and TCRdb retains in-frame clones only, with some absent. Of millions of clones in the sample, 80% to 95% are singletons; the top ten hold 0.39%. This CDR3 has 15 residues. Trimming took 2 bases from V and 4 from J, leaving 14 bases between them. Germline CDR1 reads MNHEY; CDR2 reads SMNVEV (reference sequence). This receptor was obtained from a man aged 18 to 30 in good health. Some clones in this sample may be carry-over from other donors' samples. The chain uses TRBV27 and TRBJ1-2, with D tentatively TRBD1 (6 bases). The sequenced sample was naive CD4+ T cells from PBMCs. Described subset: CD45RA+ positively selected. CDR3 DNA: TGTGCCAGCAGTTTACTTCACCAGGGGCCCTATGGCTACACCTTC. This sequence encodes CASSLLHQGPYGYTF.